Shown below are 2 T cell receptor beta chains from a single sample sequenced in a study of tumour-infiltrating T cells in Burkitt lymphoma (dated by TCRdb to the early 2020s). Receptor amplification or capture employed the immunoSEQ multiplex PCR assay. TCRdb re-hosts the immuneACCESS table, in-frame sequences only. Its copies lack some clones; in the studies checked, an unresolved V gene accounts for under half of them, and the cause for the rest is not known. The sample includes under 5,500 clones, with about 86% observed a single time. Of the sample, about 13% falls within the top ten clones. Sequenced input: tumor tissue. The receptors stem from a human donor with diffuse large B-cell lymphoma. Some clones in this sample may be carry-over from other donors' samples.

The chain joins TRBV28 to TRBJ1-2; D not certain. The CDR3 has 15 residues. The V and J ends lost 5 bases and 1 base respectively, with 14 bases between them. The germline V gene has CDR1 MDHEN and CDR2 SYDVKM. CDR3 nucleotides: TGTGCCAGCAGTACCCCTCGGGGAGGTAACTATGGCTACACCTTC. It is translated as CASSTPRGGNYGYTF.

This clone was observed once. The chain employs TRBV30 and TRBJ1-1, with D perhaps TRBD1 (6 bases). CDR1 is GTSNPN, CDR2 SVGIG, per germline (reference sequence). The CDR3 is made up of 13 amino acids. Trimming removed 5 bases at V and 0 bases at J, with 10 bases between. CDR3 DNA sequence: TGTGCCTGGGAGGACAGATTGAACACTGAAGCTTTCTTT. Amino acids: CAWEDRLNTEAFF.